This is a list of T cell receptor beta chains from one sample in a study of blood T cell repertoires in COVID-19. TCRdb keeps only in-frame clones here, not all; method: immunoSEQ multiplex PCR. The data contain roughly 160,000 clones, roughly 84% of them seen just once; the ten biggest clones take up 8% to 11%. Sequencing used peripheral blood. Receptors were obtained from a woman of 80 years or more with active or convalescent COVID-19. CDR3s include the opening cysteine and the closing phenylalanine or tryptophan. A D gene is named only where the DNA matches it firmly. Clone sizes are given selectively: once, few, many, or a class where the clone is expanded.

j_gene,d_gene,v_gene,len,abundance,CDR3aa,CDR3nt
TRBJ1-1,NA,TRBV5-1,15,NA,CASSLVGGLNTEAFF,TGCGCCAGCAGCTTGGTCGGGGGACTAAACACTGAAGCTTTCTTT
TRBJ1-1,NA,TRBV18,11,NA,CASSRTAWAFF,TGTGCCAGCTCAAGGACAGCGTGGGCTTTCTTT
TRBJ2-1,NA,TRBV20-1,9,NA,CSLGLPQFF,TGCAGTTTGGGCCTCCCCCAGTTCTTC
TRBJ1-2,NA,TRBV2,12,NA,CASSQVNYGYTF,TGTGCCAGCAGCCAGGTGAACTATGGCTACACCTTC
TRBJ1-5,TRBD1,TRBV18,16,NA,CASSPSRQGIGQPQHF,TGTGCCAGCTCACCGAGTCGACAGGGGATCGGACAGCCCCAGCATTTT
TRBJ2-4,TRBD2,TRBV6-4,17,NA,CASSDEAGAIAKNIQYF,TGTGCCAGCAGTGACGAGGCGGGAGCGATAGCCAAAAACATTCAGTACTTC
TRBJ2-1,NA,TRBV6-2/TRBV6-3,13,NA,CASSPSSGDKTFF,TGTGCCAGCAGTCCGTCTTCGGGGGATAAAACGTTCTTC
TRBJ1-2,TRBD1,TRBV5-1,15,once,CASSLYQGADYGYTF,TGCGCCAGCAGCTTGTATCAGGGGGCCGACTATGGCTACACCTTC
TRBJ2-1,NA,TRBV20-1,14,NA,CSASRVGGTDEQFF,TGCAGTGCTAGTCGGGTTGGGGGGACCGATGAGCAGTTCTTC
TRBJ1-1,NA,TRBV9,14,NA,CASSVGLGGTEAFF,TGTGCCAGCAGCGTAGGATTGGGGGGGACTGAAGCTTTCTTT